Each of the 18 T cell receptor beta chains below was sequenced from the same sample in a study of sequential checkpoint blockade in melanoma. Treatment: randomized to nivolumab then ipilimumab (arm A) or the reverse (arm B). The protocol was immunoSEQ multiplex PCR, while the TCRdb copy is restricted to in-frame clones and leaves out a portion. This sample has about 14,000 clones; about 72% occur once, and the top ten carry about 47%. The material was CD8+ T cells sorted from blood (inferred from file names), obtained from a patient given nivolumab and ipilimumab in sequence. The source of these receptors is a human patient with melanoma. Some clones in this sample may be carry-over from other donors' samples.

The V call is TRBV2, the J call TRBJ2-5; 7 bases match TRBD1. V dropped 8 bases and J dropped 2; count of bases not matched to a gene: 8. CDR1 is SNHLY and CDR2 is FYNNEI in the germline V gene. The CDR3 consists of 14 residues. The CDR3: CASYRDRLQETQYF. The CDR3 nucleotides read TGTGCCAGCTATAGGGACAGACTGCAAGAGACCCAGTACTTC.

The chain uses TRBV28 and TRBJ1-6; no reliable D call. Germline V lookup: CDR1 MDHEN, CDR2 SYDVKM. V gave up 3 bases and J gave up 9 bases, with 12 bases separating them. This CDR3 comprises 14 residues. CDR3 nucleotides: TGTGCCAGCAGTTTCGGGGAGAGTAGTTCACCCCTCCACTTT. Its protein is CASSFGESSSPLHF.

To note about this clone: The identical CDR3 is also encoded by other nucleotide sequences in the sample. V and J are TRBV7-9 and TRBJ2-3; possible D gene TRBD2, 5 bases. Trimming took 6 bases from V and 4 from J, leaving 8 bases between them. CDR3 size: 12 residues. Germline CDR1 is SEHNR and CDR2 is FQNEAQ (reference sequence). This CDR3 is CASRAGSDTQYF. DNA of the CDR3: TGTGCCAGCAGGGCGGGTTCAGATACGCAGTATTTT. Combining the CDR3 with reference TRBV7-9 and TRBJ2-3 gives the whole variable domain DTGVSQNPRHKITKRGQNVTFRCDPISEHNRLYWYRQTLGQGPEFLTYFQNEAQLEKSRLLSDRFSAERPKGSFSTLEIQRTEQGDSAMYLCASRAGSDTQYFGPGTRLTVL.

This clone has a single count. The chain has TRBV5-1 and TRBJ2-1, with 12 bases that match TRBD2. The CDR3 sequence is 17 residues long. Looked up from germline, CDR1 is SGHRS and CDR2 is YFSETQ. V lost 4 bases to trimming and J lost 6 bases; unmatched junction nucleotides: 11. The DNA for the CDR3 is TGCGCCAGCAGCCCCAGGACTAGCGGGGCATGGCTCAATGAGCAGTTCTTC. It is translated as CASSPRTSGAWLNEQFF.

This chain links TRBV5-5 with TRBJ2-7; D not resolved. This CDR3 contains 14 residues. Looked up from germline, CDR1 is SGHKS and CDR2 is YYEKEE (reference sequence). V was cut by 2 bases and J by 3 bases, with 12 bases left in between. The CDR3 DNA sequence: TGTGCCAGCAGCTTAACCGACTCCTTCTACGAGCAGTACTTC. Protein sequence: CASSLTDSFYEQYF.

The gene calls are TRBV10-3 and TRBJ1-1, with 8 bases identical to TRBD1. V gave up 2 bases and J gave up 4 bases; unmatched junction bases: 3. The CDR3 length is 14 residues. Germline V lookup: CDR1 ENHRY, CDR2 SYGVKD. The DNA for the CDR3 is TGTGCCATCAGTGAGGGGGACAGGACCACTGAAGCTTTCTTT. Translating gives CAISEGDRTTEAFF.

CDR3 sequence: CASSPSRTSGLFGELFF. CDR3 DNA: TGTGCCAGCAGCCCCTCGCGGACTAGCGGGTTATTCGGGGAGCTGTTTTTT. The chain carries TRBV4-2 and TRBJ2-2; TRBD2 matches 11 bases. The CDR3 loop spans 17 amino acids. J lost 7 bases, V lost 4 bases, and 11 bases had no gene match. Per germline, CDR1 LGHNA and CDR2 YNFKEQ.

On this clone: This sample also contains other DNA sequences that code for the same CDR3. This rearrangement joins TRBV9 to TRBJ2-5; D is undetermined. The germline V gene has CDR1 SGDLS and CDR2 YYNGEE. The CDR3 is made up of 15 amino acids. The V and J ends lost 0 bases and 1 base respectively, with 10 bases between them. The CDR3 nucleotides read TGTGCCAGCAGCGTAGCGGGTACTGTCCAAGAGACCCAGTACTTC. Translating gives CASSVAGTVQETQYF.

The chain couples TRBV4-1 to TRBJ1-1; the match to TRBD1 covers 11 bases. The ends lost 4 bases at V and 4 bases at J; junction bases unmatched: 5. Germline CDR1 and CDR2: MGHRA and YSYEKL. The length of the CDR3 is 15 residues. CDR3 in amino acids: CASSLRDRGSTEAFF. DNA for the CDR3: TGCGCCAGCAGCCTCCGGGACAGGGGGTCCACTGAAGCTTTCTTT.

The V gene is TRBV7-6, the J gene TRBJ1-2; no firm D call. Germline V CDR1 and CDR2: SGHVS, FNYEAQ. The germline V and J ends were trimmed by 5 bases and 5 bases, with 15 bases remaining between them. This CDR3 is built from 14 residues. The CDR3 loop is CASSPREAVYGYTF. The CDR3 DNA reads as TGTGCCAGCAGCCCCCGGGAGGCAGTATATGGCTACACCTTC.

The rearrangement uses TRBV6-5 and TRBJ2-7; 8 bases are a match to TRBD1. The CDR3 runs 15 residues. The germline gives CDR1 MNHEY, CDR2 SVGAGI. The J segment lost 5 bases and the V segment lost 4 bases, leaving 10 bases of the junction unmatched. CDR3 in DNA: TGTGCCAGCAGTTTTTCTCCGACAGGGGTTAACGAGCAGTACTTC. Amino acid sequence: CASSFSPTGVNEQYF.

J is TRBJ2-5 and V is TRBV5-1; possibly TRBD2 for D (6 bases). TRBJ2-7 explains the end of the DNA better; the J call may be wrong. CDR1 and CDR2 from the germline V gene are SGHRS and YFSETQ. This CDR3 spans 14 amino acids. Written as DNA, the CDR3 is TGCGCCAGCAGCTTGACTAGCCGAGGATACGAGCAGTACTTC. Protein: CASSLTSRGYEQYF.

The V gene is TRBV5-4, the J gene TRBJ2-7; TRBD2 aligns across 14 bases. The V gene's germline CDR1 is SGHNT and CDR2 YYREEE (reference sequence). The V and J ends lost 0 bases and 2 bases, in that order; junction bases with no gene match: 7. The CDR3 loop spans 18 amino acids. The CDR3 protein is CASSLEGLAGGRAYEQYF. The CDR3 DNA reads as TGTGCCAGCAGCTTGGAAGGACTAGCGGGGGGCCGGGCCTACGAGCAGTACTTC.

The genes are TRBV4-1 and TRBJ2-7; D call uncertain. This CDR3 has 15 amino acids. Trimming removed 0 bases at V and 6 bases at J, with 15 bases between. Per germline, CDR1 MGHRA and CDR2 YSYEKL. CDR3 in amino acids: CASSQDGSAPGEQYF. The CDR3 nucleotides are TGCGCCAGCAGCCAAGACGGATCCGCGCCAGGCGAGCAGTACTTC.

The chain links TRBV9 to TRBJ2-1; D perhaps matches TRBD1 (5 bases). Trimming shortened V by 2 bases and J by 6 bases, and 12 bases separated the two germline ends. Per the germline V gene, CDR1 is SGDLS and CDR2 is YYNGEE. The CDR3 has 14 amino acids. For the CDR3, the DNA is TGTGCCAGCAGCGTGCAGGGAAGGGGCAATGAGCAGTTCTTC. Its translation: CASSVQGRGNEQFF.

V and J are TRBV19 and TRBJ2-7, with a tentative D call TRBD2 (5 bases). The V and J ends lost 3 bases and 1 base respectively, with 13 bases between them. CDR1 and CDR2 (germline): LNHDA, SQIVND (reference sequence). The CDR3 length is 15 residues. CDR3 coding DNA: TGTGCCAGTAGTATGACCCAGGAGGCATCCTACGAGCAGTACTTC. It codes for CASSMTQEASYEQYF. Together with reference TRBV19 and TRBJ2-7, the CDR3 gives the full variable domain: DGGITQSPKYLFRKEGQNVTLSCEQNLNHDAMYWYRQDPGQGLRLIYYSQIVNDFQKGDIAEGYSVSREKKESFPLTVTSAQKNPTAFYLCASSMTQEASYEQYFGPGTRLTVT.

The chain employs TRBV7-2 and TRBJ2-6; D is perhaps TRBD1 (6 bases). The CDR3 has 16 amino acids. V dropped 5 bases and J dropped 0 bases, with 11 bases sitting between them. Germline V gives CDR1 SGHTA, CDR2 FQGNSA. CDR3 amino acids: CASSPSGDSGANVLTF. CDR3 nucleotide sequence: TGTGCCAGCAGCCCCTCAGGGGACTCTGGGGCCAACGTCCTGACTTTC.

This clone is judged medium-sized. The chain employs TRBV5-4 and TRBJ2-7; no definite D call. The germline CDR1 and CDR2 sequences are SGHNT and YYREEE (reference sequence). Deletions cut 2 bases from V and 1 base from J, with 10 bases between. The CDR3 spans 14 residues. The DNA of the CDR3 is TGTGCCAGCAGCTTCGGGTATCGGTCCTACGAGCAGTACTTC. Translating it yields CASSFGYRSYEQYF.